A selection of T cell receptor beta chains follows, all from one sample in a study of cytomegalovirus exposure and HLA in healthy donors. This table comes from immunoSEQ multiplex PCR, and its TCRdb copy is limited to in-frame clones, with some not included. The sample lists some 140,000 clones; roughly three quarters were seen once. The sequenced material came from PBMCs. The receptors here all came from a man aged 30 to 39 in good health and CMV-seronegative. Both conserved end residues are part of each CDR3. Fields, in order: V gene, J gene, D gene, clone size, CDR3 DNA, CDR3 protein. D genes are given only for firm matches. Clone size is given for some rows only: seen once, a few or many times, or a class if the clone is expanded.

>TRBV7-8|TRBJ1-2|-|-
TGTGCCAGCAGCATAGACAGGAGTCGGATCTATGGCTACACCTTC
CASSIDRSRIYGYTF
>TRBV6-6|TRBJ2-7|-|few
TGTGCCAGCGCCGGGGACACACTATACGAGCAGTACTTC
CASAGDTLYEQYF
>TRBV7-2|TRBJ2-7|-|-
TGTGCCAGCAGCTGGACAGTTATCTACGAGCAGTACTTC
CASSWTVIYEQYF
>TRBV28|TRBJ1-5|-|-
TGTGCCAGCAGTTTATTCGGGAATCCCCAACAGCCCCAGCATTTT
CASSLFGNPQQPQHF
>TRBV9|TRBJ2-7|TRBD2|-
TGTGCCAGCAGCGCCACTAGCGGGAGAGGGGACGAGCAGTACTTC
CASSATSGRGDEQYF
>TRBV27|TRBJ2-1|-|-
TGTGCCAGCAGGGGATTTGGGGGGAACCGTAGTGAGCAGTTCTTC
CASRGFGGNRSEQFF
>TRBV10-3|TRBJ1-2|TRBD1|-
TGTGCCATCAGTGAGTCGACAGGGGACTATGGCTACACCTTC
CAISESTGDYGYTF
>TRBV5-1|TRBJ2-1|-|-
TGCGCCAGCAGCCTGGGCCCGGGACTCCAAAATGAGCAGTTCTTC
CASSLGPGLQNEQFF
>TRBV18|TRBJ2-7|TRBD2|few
TGTGCCAGCTCACCACCGGTACGCGCGGGAGGCCACCTCTACGAGCAGTACTTC
CASSPPVRAGGHLYEQYF
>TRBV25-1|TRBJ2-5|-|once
TGTGCCAGCAGTGAATATTGGGGGCCTCAAGAGACCCAGTACTTC
CASSEYWGPQETQYF
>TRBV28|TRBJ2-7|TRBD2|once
TGTGCCAGCAGCTTGTCCTCTAGCGGGAGGGCCTTCGAGCAGTACTTC
CASSLSSSGRAFEQYF
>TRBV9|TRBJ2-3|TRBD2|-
TGTGCCAGCAGCGTAGGACTAGCGGGAGTAAGTACGCAGTATTTT
CASSVGLAGVSTQYF
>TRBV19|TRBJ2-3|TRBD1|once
TGTGCCAGTAGCCTGACAGGGTCCACAGATACGCAGTATTTT
CASSLTGSTDTQYF
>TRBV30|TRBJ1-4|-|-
TGTGCCTGGAGTGTATCAGGATTGGAAAAACTGTTTTTT
CAWSVSGLEKLFF
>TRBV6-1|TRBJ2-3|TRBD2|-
TGTGCCAGCAAACCAGCGGGAGAGGTAGATACGCAGTATTTT
CASKPAGEVDTQYF
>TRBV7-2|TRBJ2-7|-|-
TGTGCCAGCAGCCCACTAGTGCCCTACGAGCAGTACTTC
CASSPLVPYEQYF
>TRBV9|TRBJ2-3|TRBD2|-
TGTGCCAGCAGCCCCCGACTAGCGGGAGACATAGACAGCACAGATACGCAGTATTTT
CASSPRLAGDIDSTDTQYF
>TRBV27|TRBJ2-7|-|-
TGTGCCAGCTCTAGGGCGGGGAACTACGAGCAGTACTTC
CASSRAGNYEQYF
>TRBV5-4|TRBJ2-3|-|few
TGTGCCAGCAGCTTGGACTCCCGGGGATTGGATACGCAGTATTTT
CASSLDSRGLDTQYF
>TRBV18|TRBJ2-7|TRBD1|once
TGTGCCAGCTCACCACCCTCAGGGGGCGCAGTGAACGAGCAGTACTTC
CASSPPSGGAVNEQYF
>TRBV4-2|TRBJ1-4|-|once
TGTGCCAGCAGCCAAGTGGGCGGACAAGCCAATGAAAAACTGTTTTTT
CASSQVGGQANEKLFF
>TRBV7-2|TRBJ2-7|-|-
TGTGCCAGCAGCTTAAGCTTCGAGCAGTACTTC
CASSLSFEQYF
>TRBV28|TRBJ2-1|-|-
TGTGCCAGCAGTTTGTTACGGGATGAGCAGTTCTTC
CASSLLRDEQFF
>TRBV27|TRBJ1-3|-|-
TGTGCCAGCAGACAGGTCGCTGGAAACACCATATATTTT
CASRQVAGNTIYF
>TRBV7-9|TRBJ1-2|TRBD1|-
TGTGCCAGCAGCGAAAGGGGGCCGGATGGCTACACCTTC
CASSERGPDGYTF
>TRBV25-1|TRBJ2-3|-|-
TGTGCCAGCAGTGAAACTTATCACACAGATACGCAGTATTTT
CASSETYHTDTQYF
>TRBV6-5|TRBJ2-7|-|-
TGTGCCAGCATCGACAGGTCTTTAGGCGAGCAGTACTTC
CASIDRSLGEQYF
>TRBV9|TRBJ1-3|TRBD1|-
TGTGCCAGCAGCCCATGGGGACAGGACTCTGGAAACACCATATATTTT
CASSPWGQDSGNTIYF
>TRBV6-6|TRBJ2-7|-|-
TGTGCCAGCAGTTATACCTACCTCTCCTACGAGCAGTACTTC
CASSYTYLSYEQYF
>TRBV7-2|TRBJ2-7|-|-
TGTGCCAGCAGCCCTCGACAGAGCTCCTACGAGCAGTACTTC
CASSPRQSSYEQYF